This T cell receptor beta chain appears in the sequencing data of a study of cytomegalovirus exposure and HLA in healthy donors. While the first cohort had over 650 subjects, the donors belonged to the separate validation cohort of about 130 subjects. Some clones are missing from TCRdb's copy, which holds only in-frame ones; the method was immunoSEQ multiplex PCR. The sample consists of 300,000 to 400,000 clones, 70% to 90% of them appearing once. To note about this clone: Its antigen remains unidentified.

Whole-study findings and limits: Researchers counted around 170 TCR beta chains as cytomegalovirus-associated. Among TCR sequences, most were rare, though some public TCRs appeared in many donors.

Input material: PBMCs. The TCR was taken from a woman aged 18-30 years in good health and CMV-seronegative.

CDR3 amino acids: CASSVSGTKDYEQYF. DNA of the CDR3: TGTGCCAGCAGCGTGAGCGGGACAAAAGACTACGAGCAGTACTTC. V is TRBV9 and J is TRBJ2-7; a weak D match, TRBD2 (7 bases). V was trimmed by 2 bases and J by 3 bases, leaving 15 bases between them. The germline V gene encodes CDR1 SGDLS and CDR2 YYNGEE. The CDR3 runs to 15 residues.